This TCR beta chain was obtained from a study of tumor and adjacent non-tumor tissue in lung cancer. Overall study context: Samples averaged roughly 4.2 million productive TCRbeta reads each. Study results and caveats: Tumor tissue had significantly higher TCR diversity than normal lung. Normal lung showed higher cumulative top 100 clone frequency than tumor.

Details on this clonotype: Its antigen is unidentified. The junction and the germline gene differ at one end; a read error may be behind it.

The library came from three nested PCR rounds adapted from ARM-PCR protocols. TCRdb independently ran MiXCR on the multiplex PCR reads; one entry per CDR3 protein. The repertoire includes over 85,000 distinct CDR3 sequences, around 82% of them detected once, and approximately 22% sits in the top ten. This sample's RNA came from whole unsorted tissue. The CDR3 is made up of 14 amino acids. Sequencing used lung tumor tissue. The chain is built from TRBV12-3 or TRBV12-4 and TRBJ1-6; 8 nucleotides line up with TRBD1. This sequence was found in a man in his sixties or seventies with non-small cell lung cancer. CDR3 amino acids: CVSSSGQDNSPLHF. CDR3 coding DNA: TGTGTCAGCAGCTCGGGACAGGATAATTCGCCCCTCCACTTT.